Each of the 18 T cell receptor beta chains below was sequenced from the same sample in a study of identifying expanded T cells in peripheral blood. Here immunoSEQ multiplex PCR was the method, and the copy in TCRdb shows in-frame clones only, minus some. This sample has over 100,000 clones, with approximately 88% found just once. Sequencing was performed on blood. Source of these receptors: a person aged 18 to 69 in good health.

The chain carries TRBV5-1 and TRBJ2-5; possibly TRBD2 for D (5 bases). Per germline, CDR1 SGHRS and CDR2 YFSETQ. Trimming stripped 6 bases from V and 3 bases from J, with 18 bases between. The CDR3 runs to 15 residues. CDR3 sequence: CASTSGSAREETQYF. CDR3 nucleotide sequence: TGCGCCAGCACCTCGGGATCAGCGCGCGAAGAGACCCAGTACTTC.

The DNA for the CDR3 is TGTGCCAGCAGTTTATTGGACGAACGGGAAAAACTGTTTTTT. The encoded protein is CASSLLDEREKLFF. The V and J genes are TRBV27 and TRBJ1-4; D is ambiguous. The CDR3 covers 14 residues. The germline gives CDR1 MNHEY, CDR2 SMNVEV (reference sequence). Trimming removed 1 base from V and 8 bases from J, with 11 bases in between.

The rearrangement links TRBV2 to TRBJ1-2; D is possibly TRBD1 (5 bases). The CDR3 sequence is 13 residues long. V was clipped by 6 bases and J by 4 bases, with 12 bases between them. Germline values: CDR1 SNHLY, CDR2 FYNNEI. For the CDR3, the DNA is TGTGCCAGCAGAGGGCTGGACACCTATGGCTACACCTTC. Its translation: CASRGLDTYGYTF. Full variable domain (remainder filled in from reference TRBV2 and TRBJ1-2): EPEVTQTPSHQVTQMGQEVILRCVPISNHLYFYWYRQILGQKVEFLVSFYNNEISEKSEIFDDQFSVERPDGSNFTLKIRSTKLEDSAMYFCASRGLDTYGYTFGSGTRLTVV.

This chain uses TRBV4-2 with TRBJ2-3; no definite D call. The CDR3 consists of 16 residues. Deletions cut 0 bases from V and 1 base from J, with 11 bases between. The germline V gene encodes CDR1 LGHNA and CDR2 YNFKEQ. The CDR3 DNA follows: TGTGCCAGCAGCCAAGACGGCCAGCCAGGCACAGATACGCAGTATTTT. It translates to CASSQDGQPGTDTQYF.

V gene TRBV10-1 combines with J gene TRBJ2-7, with 11 bases aligning to TRBD2. The CDR3 is made up of 13 amino acids. Germline V gives CDR1 WNHNN, CDR2 SYGVQD (reference sequence). Trimming removed 8 bases from V and 5 bases from J; junction bases left unmatched: 5. The CDR3 spells CASASGGRNEQYF. The DNA of the CDR3 is TGCGCCAGCGCTAGCGGGGGGCGCAACGAGCAGTACTTC.

The V gene is TRBV27, the J gene TRBJ2-7; D possibly corresponds to TRBD1 (6 bases). V was pared by 6 bases and J by 0 bases, with 9 bases between. This CDR3 comprises 13 residues. CDR1 MNHEY and CDR2 SMNVEV come from the germline V gene (reference sequence). The CDR3 here is CASSHRDSYEQYF. CDR3 bases: TGTGCCAGCAGCCACAGGGACTCCTACGAGCAGTACTTC.

V usage is TRBV28 and J usage is TRBJ2-7, with 9 bases lining up with TRBD1. This CDR3 region has 16 residues. The germline gives CDR1 MDHEN, CDR2 SYDVKM. V shed 3 bases, J shed 4 bases, and the junction held 10 bases outside the gene matches. The CDR3 region is CASSFVSGTGSYEQYF. CDR3 nucleotide sequence: TGTGCCAGCAGTTTTGTAAGCGGGACAGGGAGTTACGAGCAGTACTTC. Full variable domain (outside the CDR3, taken from reference TRBV28 and TRBJ2-7): DVKVTQSSRYLVKRTGEKVFLECVQDMDHENMFWYRQDPGLGLRLIYFSYDVKMKEKGDIPEGYSVSREKKERFSLILESASTNQTSMYLCASSFVSGTGSYEQYFGPGTRLTVT.

V and J are TRBV20-1 and TRBJ2-3; D is unresolved. V was pared by 7 bases and J by 9 bases, with 11 bases between. Germline CDR1 DFQATT, CDR2 SNEGSKA (reference sequence). The CDR3 length is 10 residues. The CDR3 coding sequence is TGCAGTGTTGGTTTTGACACGCAGTATTTT. This codes for CSVGFDTQYF.

This clone was seen a few times. This chain connects TRBV30 to TRBJ1-5; D gene uncertain. V was shortened by 2 bases and J by 3 bases, with 8 bases between the two germline ends. From germline, CDR1 is GTSNPN and CDR2 SVGIG (reference sequence). The CDR3 is 13 amino acids. The CDR3: CAWSLGFNQPQHF. The CDR3 nucleotides are TGTGCCTGGAGTTTGGGGTTCAATCAGCCCCAGCATTTT.

CDR3 DNA sequence: TGCGCCAGCAGCCCAGGGGAAAGGGGATTTCCCCTCCACTTT. Residues: CASSPGERGFPLHF. This chain joins TRBV4-1 and TRBJ1-6; possible D gene TRBD1, 6 bases. Trimming stripped 4 bases from V and 13 bases from J, with 17 bases between. Germline values: CDR1 MGHRA, CDR2 YSYEKL. The CDR3 covers 14 residues.

The V gene is TRBV30, the J gene TRBJ2-7, with a weak D call TRBD2 (6 bases). Trimming cost V 0 bases and J 3 bases, with 12 bases left between them. The CDR3 is 14 amino acids. Germline CDR1 GTSNPN, CDR2 SVGIG (reference sequence). As DNA, the CDR3 is TGTGCCTGGAGTGTGGCGGGGAACCGCTACGAGCAGTACTTC. Encoded protein: CAWSVAGNRYEQYF. The full variable domain, rest sourced from reference TRBV30 and TRBJ2-7, is SQTIHQWPATLVQPVGSPLSLECTVEGTSNPNLYWYRQAAGRGLQLLFYSVGIGQISSEVPQNLSASRPQDRQFILSSKKLLLSDSGFYLCAWSVAGNRYEQYFGPGTRLTVT.

The chain recombines TRBV11-2 with TRBJ1-2; TRBD1 agrees at 9 bases. Germline V CDR1 and CDR2: SGHAT, FQNNGV. The junction had 6 bases not matched to a gene; V was cut back by 5 bases and J by 2 bases. The CDR3 sequence is 15 residues long. CDR3 in DNA: TGTGCCAGCAGCGCCCCGGGACAGGGAAACTATGGCTACACCTTC. The encoded protein is CASSAPGQGNYGYTF.

This clone is a singleton in its sample. The chain has TRBV5-6 and TRBJ1-3; D remains unclear. CDR3 length: 16 residues. Trimming removed 1 base at V and 0 bases at J, with 11 bases between. Looked up from germline, CDR1 is SGHDT and CDR2 is YYEEEE. The CDR3 sequence is CASSLTTTDSGNTIYF. The CDR3 DNA sequence: TGTGCCAGCAGCTTGACAACTACGGACTCTGGAAACACCATATATTTT.

The chain has TRBV6-1 and TRBJ2-3; a possible D gene is TRBD2 (5 bases). The germline V gene encodes CDR1 MNHNS and CDR2 SASEGT. The V and J ends lost 6 bases and 0 bases respectively, with 10 bases between them. The CDR3 loop spans 14 amino acids. CDR3 protein: CASSRLLSTDTQYF. In DNA form, the CDR3 reads TGTGCCAGCAGCCGACTACTTAGCACAGATACGCAGTATTTT.

The chain couples TRBV30 to TRBJ2-2; weak D call: TRBD1 (6 bases). Deletions cut 1 base from V and 2 bases from J, with 14 bases between. CDR3 length equals 16 residues. Per the germline V gene, CDR1 is GTSNPN and CDR2 is SVGIG (reference sequence). For the CDR3, the DNA is TGTGCCTGGAGTGCCATCAGGGGCCCAAACACCGGGGAGCTGTTTTTT. Its protein product is CAWSAIRGPNTGELFF.

The J gene is TRBJ2-3, the V gene TRBV2, with 8 positions matching TRBD1. This CDR3 region has 14 residues. Trimming cost V 3 bases and J 3 bases; bases outside gene matches: 2. Germline loops: CDR1 SNHLY, CDR2 FYNNEI. The CDR3 loop reads CASSEGQVTDTQYF. The CDR3 DNA reads TGTGCCAGCAGTGAGGGACAGGTAACAGATACGCAGTATTTT.

The J gene is TRBJ2-1, the V gene TRBV11-1, with TRBD2 matching 9 bases. CDR1 and CDR2 from the germline V gene are SGHAT and FQDESV (reference sequence). The V gene end was trimmed by 4 bases and the J gene end by 6 bases; junction bases not matched to a gene: 4. The CDR3 runs to 14 residues. The CDR3 reads CASSSSGNRNEQFF. The CDR3 nucleotides are TGTGCCAGCAGCTCTAGCGGGAATCGCAATGAGCAGTTCTTC.

The genes are TRBV4-3 and TRBJ2-5; TRBD2 matches at 9 bases. Germline V gives CDR1 LGHNA, CDR2 YSLEER. The CDR3 length is 14 residues. V lost 1 base and J lost 7; bases outside the gene matches: 4. The CDR3 here is CASSQALAGRTQYF. Here the CDR3 DNA reads TGCGCCAGCAGCCAAGCTCTAGCGGGGAGGACCCAGTACTTC.